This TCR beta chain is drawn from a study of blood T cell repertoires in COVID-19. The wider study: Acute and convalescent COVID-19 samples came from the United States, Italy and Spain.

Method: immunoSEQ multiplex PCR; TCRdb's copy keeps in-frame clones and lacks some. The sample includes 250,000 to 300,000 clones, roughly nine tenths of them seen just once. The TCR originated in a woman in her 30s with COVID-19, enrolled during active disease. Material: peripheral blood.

The CDR3 is CSTSGQGNTGELFF. DNA for the CDR3: TGCAGCACTTCGGGACAGGGTAACACCGGGGAGCTGTTTTTT. The chain couples TRBV29-1 to TRBJ2-2; 9 bases align to TRBD1. The length of the CDR3 is 14 residues. Germline V CDR1 and CDR2: SQVTM, ANQGSEA. With 8 bases clipped from V and 2 bases from J, the junction kept 6 bases outside the gene matches.